This T cell receptor beta chain emerged from a study of response to subunit inactivated influenza vaccine. Study outcomes and limitations: Each seasonal flu vaccination may recruit only limited new T cells, authors suggested.

TCRdb recomputed calls from the RT-PCR reads with MiXCR, one row per CDR3 protein. This sample has 500,000 or so distinct CDR3 sequences, with 15% to 20% found just once. As to this clonotype: The antigen is not known.

The germline V gene encodes CDR1 GTSNPN and CDR2 SVGIG (reference sequence). The CDR3 runs 14 residues. Trimming removed 3 bases from V and 1 base from J; junction bases left unmatched: 4. Specimen: CD4+ T cells sorted from PBMCs, collected less than 30 months after vaccination. The TCR originated in a man aged 50 to 75 who received an inactivated influenza vaccine. The rearrangement uses TRBV30 and TRBJ2-5; TRBD1 matches 8 bases. The CDR3 protein is CAWRGRGPQETQYF. CDR3 coding DNA: TGTGCCTGGAGGGGCAGGGGGCCCCAAGAGACCCAGTACTTC.